This T cell receptor (beta chain) was obtained from a study of blood T cell repertoires in COVID-19. Study-wide background: Samples of COVID-19 (acute and convalescent) were obtained from the United States, Italy and Spain. T cells, B-cell-depleted T cells, or PBMCs supplied cDNA or gDNA.

In the original analysis: Estimated nucleated cell counts came from reference gene primer amplification. The data were produced by immunoSEQ multiplex PCR, yet TCRdb's version contains in-frame clones alone and is incomplete. That table furnishes V, J and clone size, whereas the DNA furnished D and trimming. This table has some 83,000 clones, about 90% appearing once. The CDR3 has 15 amino acids. Germline V CDR1 and CDR2: MGHDK, SYGVNS. With 2 bases clipped from V and 15 bases from J, the junction kept 15 bases outside the gene matches. The sequencing sample was made of peripheral blood. This receptor was taken from an elderly man in a cohort sampled during active COVID-19. V gene TRBV25-1 combines with J gene TRBJ1-3; 8 bases align to TRBD1. As DNA, the CDR3 is TGTGCCAGCAGTGAAGGATGGGACAGGCAATCTCGTGAATATTTT. This codes for CASSEGWDRQSREYF.